Each of the 9 T cell receptor beta chains below was sequenced from the same sample in a study of cytomegalovirus exposure and HLA in healthy donors. The study ran its PCR with 60 Vbeta and 13 Jbeta primers. Profiling relied on immunoSEQ multiplex PCR, and the TCRdb table lists in-frame clones only, not all of them. The data show 40,000 to 55,000 clones, approximately 72% seen once. What was sequenced was PBMCs. These receptors were taken from a woman between 25 and 40 years old in good health and CMV-seronegative.

This chain joins TRBV7-9 and TRBJ1-5; 7 nucleotides line up with TRBD1. This CDR3 spans 18 amino acids. Trimming cost V 1 base and J 1 base; bases outside gene matches: 10. Germline loops: CDR1 SEHNR, CDR2 FQNEAQ (reference sequence). DNA of the CDR3: TGTGCCAGCAGCTTAGGTAGAGGGGGCACAGTGAGCAATCAGCCCCAGCATTTT. Translated: CASSLGRGGTVSNQPQHF. Complete variable domain (other parts from reference TRBV7-9 and TRBJ1-5): DTGVSQNPRHKITKRGQNVTFRCDPISEHNRLYWYRQTLGQGPEFLTYFQNEAQLEKSRLLSDRFSAERPKGSFSTLEIQRTEQGDSAMYLCASSLGRGGTVSNQPQHFGDGTRLSIL.

This clone showed up just a few times. The chain joins TRBV4-2 to TRBJ2-7; TRBD1 agrees at 10 bases. This CDR3 region has 15 residues. Germline V gives CDR1 LGHNA, CDR2 YNFKEQ. V shed 4 bases, J shed 6 bases, and the junction held 9 bases outside the gene matches. In nucleotides, the CDR3 is TGTGCCAGCAGCCGAACCGGGACAGGGGAGCTCGAGCAGTACTTC. Translating it yields CASSRTGTGELEQYF.

The chain joins TRBV5-1 to TRBJ2-7; 7 positions agree with TRBD2. CDR1 and CDR2 (germline): SGHRS, YFSETQ. This CDR3 is built from 16 residues. The V segment lost 0 bases and the J segment 6 bases; nucleotides outside the gene matches: 12. CDR3 amino acids: CASSLAPAGGSTEQYF. The CDR3 coding sequence is TGCGCCAGCAGCTTGGCGCCCGCGGGCGGGAGTACCGAGCAGTACTTC.

The chain is built from TRBV30 and TRBJ2-1, with a possible D match to TRBD2 (5 bases). Germline loops: CDR1 GTSNPN, CDR2 SVGIG (reference sequence). V was pared by 3 bases and J by 1 base, with 10 bases between. The CDR3 contains 14 residues. The CDR3 coding sequence is TGTGCCTGGAGGATACCGGGATCCTACAATGAGCAGTTCTTC. This encodes CAWRIPGSYNEQFF.

This chain connects TRBV6-1 to TRBJ2-7; tentative D call: TRBD2 (5 bases). V was cut by 6 bases and J by 2 bases, with 8 bases left in between. The germline V gene encodes CDR1 MNHNS and CDR2 SASEGT. CDR3 size: 12 residues. CDR3 nucleotide sequence: TGTGCCAGCAGCGGGATCACCTACGAGCAGTACTTC. Its translation: CASSGITYEQYF.

The chain carries TRBV4-1 and TRBJ2-2; 7 bases align to TRBD2. This CDR3 is built from 15 residues. The V segment lost 4 bases and the J segment 7 bases; nucleotides outside the gene matches: 9. Germline V gene lookup returns CDR1 MGHRA and CDR2 YSYEKL. The CDR3 region has the DNA TGCGCCAGCAGCCCCTTGGGAGGGCCCTTCGGGGAGCTGTTTTTT. This sequence encodes CASSPLGGPFGELFF.

This clone has a handful of counts. J is TRBJ2-7 and V is TRBV7-7, with 7 bases matching TRBD1. Trimming removed 5 bases from V and 1 base from J; junction bases left unmatched: 2. The CDR3 has 13 amino acids. CDR1 and CDR2 from the germline V gene are SSHAT and FNYEAQ (reference sequence). The CDR3 sequence: CASSQGQSYEQYF. In nucleotides, the CDR3 is TGTGCCAGCAGCCAGGGACAGTCCTACGAGCAGTACTTC.

The chain carries TRBV13 and TRBJ2-7, with 9 bases identical to TRBD1. Germline CDR1 reads PRHDT; CDR2 reads FYEKMQ (reference sequence). This CDR3 is built from 13 residues. V shed 5 bases, J shed 4 bases, and the junction held 3 bases outside the gene matches. DNA of the CDR3: TGTGCCAGCAGCCCGGGACAGGGTTACGAGCAGTACTTC. This encodes CASSPGQGYEQYF. The variable domain in full, completed from reference TRBV13 and TRBJ2-7, reads AAGVIQSPRHLIKEKRETATLKCYPIPRHDTVYWYQQGPGQDPQFLISFYEKMQSDKGSIPDRFSAQQFSDYHSELNMSSLELGDSALYFCASSPGQGYEQYFGPGTRLTVT.

The V and J genes are TRBV5-1 and TRBJ1-4; 7 nucleotides line up with TRBD1. The germline gives CDR1 SGHRS, CDR2 YFSETQ. The CDR3 loop spans 13 amino acids. With V trimmed by 5 bases and J by 14 bases, 12 bases remained unmatched. The DNA of the CDR3 is TGCGCCAGCAGACCTGAGCCCCAGGGGGTGCTGTTTTTT. Translation gives CASRPEPQGVLFF.